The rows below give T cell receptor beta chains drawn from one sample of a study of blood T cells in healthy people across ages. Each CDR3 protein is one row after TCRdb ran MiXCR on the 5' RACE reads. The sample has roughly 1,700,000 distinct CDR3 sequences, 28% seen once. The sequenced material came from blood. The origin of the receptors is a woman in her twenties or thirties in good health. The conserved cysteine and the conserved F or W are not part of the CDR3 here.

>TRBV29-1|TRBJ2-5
SVTPQETQY
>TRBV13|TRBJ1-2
ASSQKTENRGYT
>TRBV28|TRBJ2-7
ASIPSIGQGYEQY
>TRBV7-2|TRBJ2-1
ASSLASSGRGGNEQF
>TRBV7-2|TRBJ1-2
ASSRTGSLGYT
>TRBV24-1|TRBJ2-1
ATSEGGEQF
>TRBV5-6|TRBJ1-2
ASSLSSTLRGYT
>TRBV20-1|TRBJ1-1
SATPDIMRAF
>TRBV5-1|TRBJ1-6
ASSAGTGVENSPLH
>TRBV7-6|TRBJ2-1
ASSGTSGEQF
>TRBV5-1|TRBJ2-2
ASSFSLESTGELF
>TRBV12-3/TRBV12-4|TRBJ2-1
ASSSLSETRGNEQF
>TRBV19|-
ASSMTGTSGYEQY
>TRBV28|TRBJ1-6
ASRRQRDSPLH
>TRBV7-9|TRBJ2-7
ASRPTLSYEQY
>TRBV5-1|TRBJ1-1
ASSSLLANTEAF
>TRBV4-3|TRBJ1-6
ASSQDRGGCNNSPLH
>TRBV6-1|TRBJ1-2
ASLRTGVNSYGYT
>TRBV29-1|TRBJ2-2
SIAWAGSNTGELF
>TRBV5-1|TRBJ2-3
ASRPLGTSGVRDTQY
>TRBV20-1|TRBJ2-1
SALTGSLSYNEQF
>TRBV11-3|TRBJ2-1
ASSQLATGEQF
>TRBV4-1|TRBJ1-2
ASNQDMALYGYT
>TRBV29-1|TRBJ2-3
SVGLAGADTQY
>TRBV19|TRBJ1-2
ASSMGSSSGYT
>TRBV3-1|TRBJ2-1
ASSHSAYEQF
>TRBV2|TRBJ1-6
ASSGQWNSPLH
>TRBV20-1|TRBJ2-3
SARGQGAGDTQY
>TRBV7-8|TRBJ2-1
ASSPKLAGISYNEQF
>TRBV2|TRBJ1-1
ASSDRVGETEAF
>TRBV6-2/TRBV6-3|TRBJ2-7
ASSYSSGAIPYEQY
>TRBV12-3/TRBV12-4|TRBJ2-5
ASTSTGSETQY
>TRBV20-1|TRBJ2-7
SASLVEQY
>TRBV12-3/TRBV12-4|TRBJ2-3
ASSLVGGTSTDTQY
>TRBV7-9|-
ASSRDRGYNEQY
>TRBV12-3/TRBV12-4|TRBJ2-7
SSSTSGVEYEQY
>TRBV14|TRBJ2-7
ASSSLGASSYEQY
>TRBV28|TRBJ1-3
ASSSPGQAGNTIY
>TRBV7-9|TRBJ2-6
ASSPRGGSPGSGANVLT
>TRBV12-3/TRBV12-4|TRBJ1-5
ASSLANRGNQPQH
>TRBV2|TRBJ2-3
ASHLGQNTDTQY
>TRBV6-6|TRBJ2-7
ASSYAPSGRFREQY
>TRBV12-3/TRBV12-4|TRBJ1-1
ASSRSEVTEAF
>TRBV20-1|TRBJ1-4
SAKEATNEKLF
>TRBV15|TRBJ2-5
ATNLETQY
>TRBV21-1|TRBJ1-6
ASRILTGESDNSPLH
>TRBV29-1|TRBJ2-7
SVQPGGAYEQY
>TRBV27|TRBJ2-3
ASRLSGGVADTQY
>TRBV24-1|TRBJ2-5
ATSDLRQPETQY
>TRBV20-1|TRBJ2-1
SALKREINEQF
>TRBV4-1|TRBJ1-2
ASSQDQTPGIFYGYT
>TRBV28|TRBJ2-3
AARQGNRTDTQY
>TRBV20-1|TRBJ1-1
SARDHQSRNTEAF